This TCR beta chain was recovered during a study of vaccination and CD4 T cells after COVID-19. The wider study: The cells were exposed to overlapping spike peptides originating from SARS-CoV-2, HCoV-NL63, HCoV-OC43 and HCoV-229E for stimulation.

Documented treatment: approximately 10-day PBMC culture with coronavirus spike peptide pools or control peptides (ViraFEST assay). There were positive PCR dates ranging from March to December 2020, all predating US Alpha, Beta and Delta variants. At days 3 and 7, half the medium was exchanged for fresh IL-2 medium. CD4+ T cells that had been cultured provided DNA sequenced with the Oncomine TCR Beta short-read assay. TCRdb redid the calling of the PCR reads with MiXCR, one entry per CDR3 protein. The data contain 20,000 to 25,000 distinct CDR3 sequences, about half of them singletons. A note on this clonotype: Its antigen is not known.

General study results and limits: The median proportion of reactive clones detected only post-vaccination in convalescent patients was 75% to 90%.

Trimming pared 2 bases from V and 1 base from J, leaving 9 bases between. Looked up from germline, CDR1 is SGHAT and CDR2 is FQNNGV. CDR3 size: 15 residues. This sequence was found in a human donor who had recovered from COVID-19. Sequencing was done on a sample of CD4+ T cells from blood, cultured in vitro. The chain is built from TRBV11-2 and TRBJ2-4; D is ambiguous. CDR3 protein: CASSLLQPAKNIQYF. CDR3 sequence (DNA): TGTGCCAGCAGCTTACTCCAGCCGGCCAAAAACATTCAGTACTTC.